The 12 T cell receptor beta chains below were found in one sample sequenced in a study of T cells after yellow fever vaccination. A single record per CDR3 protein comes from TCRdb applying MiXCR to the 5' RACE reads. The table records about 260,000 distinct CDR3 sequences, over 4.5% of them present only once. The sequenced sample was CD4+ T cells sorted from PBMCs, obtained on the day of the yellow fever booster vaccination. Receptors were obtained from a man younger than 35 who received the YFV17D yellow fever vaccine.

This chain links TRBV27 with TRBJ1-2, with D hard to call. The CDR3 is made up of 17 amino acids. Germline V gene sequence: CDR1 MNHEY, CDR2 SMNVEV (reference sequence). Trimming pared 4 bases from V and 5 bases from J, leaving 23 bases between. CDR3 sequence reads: CASSYLLGAGVTYGYTF. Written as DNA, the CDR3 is TGTGCCAGCAGTTACCTTTTGGGCGCCGGGGTAACTTATGGCTACACCTTC.

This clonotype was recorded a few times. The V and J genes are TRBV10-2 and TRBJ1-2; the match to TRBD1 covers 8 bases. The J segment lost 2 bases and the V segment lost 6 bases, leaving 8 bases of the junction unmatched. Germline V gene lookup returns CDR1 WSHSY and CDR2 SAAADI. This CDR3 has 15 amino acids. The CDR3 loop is CASRPGQGGNYGYTF. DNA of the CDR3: TGCGCCAGCAGGCCTGGACAGGGTGGCAACTATGGCTACACCTTC.

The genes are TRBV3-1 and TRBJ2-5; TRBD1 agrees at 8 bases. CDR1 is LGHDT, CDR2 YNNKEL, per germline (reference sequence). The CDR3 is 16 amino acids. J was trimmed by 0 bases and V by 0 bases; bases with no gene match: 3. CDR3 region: CASSQDQGAYQETQYF. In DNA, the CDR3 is TGTGCCAGCAGCCAAGATCAGGGGGCGTACCAAGAGACCCAGTACTTC.

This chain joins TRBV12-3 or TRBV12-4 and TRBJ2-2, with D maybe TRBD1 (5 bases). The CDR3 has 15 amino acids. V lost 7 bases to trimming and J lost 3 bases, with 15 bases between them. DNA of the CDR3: TGTGCCAGCACCCTGCGCCAGGGTGACACCGGGGAGCTGTTTTTT. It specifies CASTLRQGDTGELFF.

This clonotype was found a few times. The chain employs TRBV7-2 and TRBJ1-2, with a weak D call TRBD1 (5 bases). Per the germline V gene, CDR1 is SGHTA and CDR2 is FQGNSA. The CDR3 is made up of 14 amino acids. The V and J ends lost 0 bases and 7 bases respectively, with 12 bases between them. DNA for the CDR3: TGTGCCAGCAGCTTAGCGTTAGGGGACGGTGGCTACACCTTC. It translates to CASSLALGDGGYTF.

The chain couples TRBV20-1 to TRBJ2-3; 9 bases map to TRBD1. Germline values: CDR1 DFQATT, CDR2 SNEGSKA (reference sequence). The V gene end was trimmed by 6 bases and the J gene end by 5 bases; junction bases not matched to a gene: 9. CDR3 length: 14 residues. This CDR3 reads CSAKTGGGGDTQYF. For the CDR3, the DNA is TGCAGTGCAAAAACAGGGGGCGGTGGAGATACGCAGTATTTT.

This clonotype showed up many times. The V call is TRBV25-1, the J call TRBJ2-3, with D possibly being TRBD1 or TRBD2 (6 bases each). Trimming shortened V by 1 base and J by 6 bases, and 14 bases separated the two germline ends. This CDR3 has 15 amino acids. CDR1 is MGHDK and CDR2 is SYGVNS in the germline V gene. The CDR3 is CASSEWRGERDTQYF. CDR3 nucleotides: TGTGCCAGCAGTGAATGGAGGGGGGAAAGGGATACGCAGTATTTT.

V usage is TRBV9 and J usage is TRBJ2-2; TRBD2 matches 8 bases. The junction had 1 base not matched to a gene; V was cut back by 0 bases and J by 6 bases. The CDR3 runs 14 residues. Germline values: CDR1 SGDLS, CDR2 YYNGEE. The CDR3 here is CASSVAGGPGELFF. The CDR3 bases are TGTGCCAGCAGCGTAGCGGGGGGGCCCGGGGAGCTGTTTTTT.

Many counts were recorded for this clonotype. This CDR3 reads CASSLGSGTGGYEQYF. CDR3 nucleotides: TGTGCCAGCAGTTTAGGCTCCGGGACAGGGGGCTACGAGCAGTACTTC. The rearrangement uses TRBV28 and TRBJ2-7; 11 nucleotides agree with TRBD1. CDR1 is MDHEN and CDR2 is SYDVKM in the germline V gene. The CDR3 consists of 16 residues. V shed 2 bases and J 3 bases; nucleotides not matched to a gene: 6.

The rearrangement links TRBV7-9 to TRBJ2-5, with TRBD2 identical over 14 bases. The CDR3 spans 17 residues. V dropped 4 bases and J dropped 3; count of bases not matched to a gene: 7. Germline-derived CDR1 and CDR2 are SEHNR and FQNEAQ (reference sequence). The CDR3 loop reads CASSSNRGLAGEETQYF. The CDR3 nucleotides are TGTGCCAGCAGCTCGAACCGGGGACTAGCGGGGGAAGAGACCCAGTACTTC.

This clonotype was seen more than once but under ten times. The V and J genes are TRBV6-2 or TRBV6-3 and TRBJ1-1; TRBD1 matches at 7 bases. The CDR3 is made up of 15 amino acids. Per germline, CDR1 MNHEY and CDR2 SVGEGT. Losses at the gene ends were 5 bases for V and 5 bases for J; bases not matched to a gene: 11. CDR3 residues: CASSGRQGVGTEAFF. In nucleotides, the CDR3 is TGTGCCAGCAGTGGCCGACAGGGCGTTGGAACTGAAGCTTTCTTT.

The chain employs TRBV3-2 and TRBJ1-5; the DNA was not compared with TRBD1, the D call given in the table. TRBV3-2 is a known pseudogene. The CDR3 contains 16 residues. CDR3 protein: CASSPPWRTGEQPQHF. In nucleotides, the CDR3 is TGTGCCAGCAGCCCTCCCTGGAGGACGGGTGAGCAGCCCCAGCATTTT.